These 5 T cell receptor beta chains came from one sample sequenced in a study of tumor and adjacent non-tumor tissue in lung cancer. No cell sorting was done before RNA was extracted from the tissue. More than 3 cm separated this lung sample from the edge of the tumor. Three rounds of nested PCR, following a modified ARM-PCR protocol, produced the TCRbeta library. One entry per CDR3 protein results from TCRdb running MiXCR on the multiplex PCR reads. Found here are about 90,000 distinct CDR3 sequences, around three quarters of them singletons; the top ten hold 21%. Sample: distant non-tumor lung tissue. Source of these receptors: a woman in her forties or fifties with non-small cell lung cancer.

The gene calls are TRBV11-2 and TRBJ2-3, with D hard to call. Germline CDR1 is SGHAT and CDR2 is FQNNGV. There are 15 residues in the CDR3. The DNA of the CDR3 is TGTGTCAGTAGCTTAGGACCCCCAGAGGACCATACGCAGTATTTT. It translates to CVSSLGPPEDHTQYF.

This clonotype came up once. The chain employs TRBV6-1 and TRBJ2-1; 8 bases fit TRBD2. CDR3 length: 17 residues. The germline V gene encodes CDR1 MNHNS and CDR2 SASEGT. V dropped 11 bases and J dropped 2; count of bases not matched to a gene: 17. The CDR3: CACGEEGLGGTYNEQFF. In DNA, the CDR3 is TGTGCCTGCGGTGAAGAGGGACTAGGGGGAACCTACAATGAGCAGTTCTTC.

About this clonotype itself: Just one base apart from a much larger clone, this may be a read error. This chain joins TRBV5-1 and TRBJ2-7; D may be TRBD1 or TRBD2 (5 bases each). The CDR3 totals 12 residues. CDR1 SGHRS and CDR2 YFSETQ come from the germline V gene. In DNA, the CDR3 is TGCGCCAGCAGGTTGGTGGGGGACGAGCAGTACTTC. It codes for CASRLVGDEQYF.

Of note for this clonotype: A much larger clonotype is one base distant, so this may be a read error. This chain links TRBV28 with TRBJ2-2; D possibly corresponds to TRBD1 (6 bases). CDR1 MDHEN and CDR2 SYDVKM come from the germline V gene. This CDR3 is built from 15 residues. CDR3 in amino acids: CASSLHGTNTGELLF. The CDR3 DNA reads as TGTGCCAGCAGTTTGCACGGGACAAACACCGGGGAGCTGTTATTT.

On this clonotype itself: One end of the junction is discordant with germline, which a read error may explain. The CDR3: CASSDNDINQPQHF. The CDR3 bases are TGCGCCAGCAGTGATAATGACATCAATCAGCCCCAGCATTTC. This rearrangement joins TRBV6-1 to TRBJ1-5; D unresolved. The germline CDR1 and CDR2 sequences are MNHNS and SASEGT. The length of the CDR3 is 14 residues.